This entry concerns a single T cell receptor beta chain. The J segment lost 4 bases and the V segment lost 5 bases, leaving 5 bases of the junction unmatched. Germline V gene data show CDR1 as MGHRA and CDR2 as YSYEKL. The CDR3 covers 14 residues. The protocol was immunoSEQ multiplex PCR, while the TCRdb copy is restricted to in-frame clones and leaves out a portion. The sample has more than 100,000 clones, about 90% seen once. This entry is derived from a study of T cell responses to AZD1222 COVID-19 vaccine. The rearrangement links TRBV4-1 to TRBJ1-2; 9 bases are shared with TRBD1. The origin of this receptor is an adult in good health. The sequenced sample was peripheral blood, obtained on day 0 of AZD1222 vaccination. The DNA for the CDR3 is TGCGCCAGCAGCAGGGACAGGGTCGGCTATGGCTACACCTTC. It codes for CASSRDRVGYGYTF.